This T cell receptor beta chain was obtained from a study of blood T cells in healthy people across ages. Study results and caveats: Fewer expanded clones and more diversity marked long-lived versus aged donors. As age increased, TCR beta diversity per million T cells fell in a roughly linear fashion.

Germline-derived CDR1 and CDR2 are DFQATT and SNEGSKA (reference sequence). CDR3 size: 14 residues. The V segment lost 3 bases and the J segment 8 bases; nucleotides outside the gene matches: 9. Alongside a J-beta primer mix, a sample-barcoded 5' primer served in a second PCR lasting roughly 6 to 12 cycles. A tag from a template-switch adaptor with 12 random nucleotides marked each cDNA molecule. TCRdb recomputed calls from the 5' RACE reads with MiXCR, one row per CDR3 protein. Seen here are hundreds of thousands of distinct CDR3 sequences, around 31% observed once, and the top ten hold around 14%. Of note for this clonotype: What it binds is unknown.

The receptor was derived from a woman older than 75 in good health. The sequenced material came from blood. The chain recombines TRBV20-1 with TRBJ1-1; 10 bases agree with TRBD1. CDR3 residues: CSASWGTGATEAFF. The DNA for the CDR3 is TGCAGTGCTAGTTGGGGGACAGGGGCGACCGAAGCTTTCTTT.